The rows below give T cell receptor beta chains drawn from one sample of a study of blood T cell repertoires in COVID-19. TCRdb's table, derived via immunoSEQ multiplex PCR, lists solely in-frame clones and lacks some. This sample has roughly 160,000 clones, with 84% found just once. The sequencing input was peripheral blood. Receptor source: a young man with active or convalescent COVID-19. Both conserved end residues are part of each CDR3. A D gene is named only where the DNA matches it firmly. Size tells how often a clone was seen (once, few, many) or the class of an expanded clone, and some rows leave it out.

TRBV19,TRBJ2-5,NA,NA,CASSISGMGTQYF,TGTGCCAGTAGTATATCCGGGATGGGGACCCAGTACTTC
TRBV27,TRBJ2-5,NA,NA,CASSHGSQETQYF,TGTGCCAGCAGCCACGGGTCTCAAGAGACCCAGTACTTC
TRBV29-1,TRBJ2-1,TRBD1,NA,CSVEDLRDRGELLSYNEQFF,TGCAGCGTTGAAGATCTTAGGGACAGGGGGGAACTATTATCCTACAATGAGCAGTTCTTC
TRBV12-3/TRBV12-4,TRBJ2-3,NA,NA,CASSLYPDTQYF,TGTGCCAGCAGTTTGTATCCAGATACGCAGTATTTT
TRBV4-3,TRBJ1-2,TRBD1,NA,CASSQDGTGFYGYTF,TGCGCCAGCAGCCAAGACGGGACAGGATTTTATGGCTACACCTTC
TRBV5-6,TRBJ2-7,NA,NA,CASSSTGIYEQYF,TGTGCCAGCAGCTCCACAGGGATCTACGAGCAGTACTTC
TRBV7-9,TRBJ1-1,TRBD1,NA,CASSLGDRGAFF,TGTGCCAGCAGCTTAGGGGACAGGGGAGCTTTCTTT
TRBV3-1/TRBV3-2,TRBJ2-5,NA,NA,CASSQIVLAPETQYF,TGTGCCAGCAGCCAAATCGTACTAGCCCCAGAGACCCAGTACTTC
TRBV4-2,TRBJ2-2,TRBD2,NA,CASSQEAGGSGELFF,TGTGCCAGCAGCCAAGAGGCGGGGGGGAGCGGGGAGCTGTTTTTT
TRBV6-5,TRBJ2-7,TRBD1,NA,CASSFSGQTPVEQYF,TGTGCCAGCAGTTTCTCGGGACAGACACCCGTCGAGCAGTACTTC
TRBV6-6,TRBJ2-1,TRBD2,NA,CASSLRGTSGSGTYNEQFF,TGTGCCAGCAGTCTCCGAGGGACTAGCGGGAGTGGGACCTACAATGAGCAGTTCTTC
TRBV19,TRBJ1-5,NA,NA,CASSVQADSNQPQHF,TGTGCCAGTAGTGTGCAGGCCGATAGCAATCAGCCCCAGCATTTT
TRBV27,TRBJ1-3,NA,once,CASSALSGNTIYF,TGTGCCAGCAGCGCACTCTCTGGAAACACCATATATTTT
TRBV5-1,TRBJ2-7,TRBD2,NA,CASSLFPSGRAEQYF,TGCGCCAGCAGCTTGTTTCCTAGCGGGAGGGCCGAGCAGTACTTC
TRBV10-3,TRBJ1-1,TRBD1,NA,CAIRDGGTVGGEAFF,TGTGCCATCAGAGATGGAGGGACAGTTGGTGGTGAAGCTTTCTTT
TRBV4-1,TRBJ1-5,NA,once,CASSHGRGSLQYSNQPQHF,TGCGCCAGCAGCCACGGGCGGGGGAGTTTGCAATATAGCAATCAGCCCCAGCATTTT
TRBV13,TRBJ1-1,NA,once,CASSLRGFLARNTEAFF,TGTGCCAGCAGCTTACGTGGATTTCTAGCAAGGAACACTGAAGCTTTCTTT
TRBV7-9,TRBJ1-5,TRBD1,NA,CASSHTGVGQPQHF,TGTGCCAGCAGCCACACAGGGGTAGGGCAGCCCCAGCATTTT
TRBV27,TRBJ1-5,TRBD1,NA,CASSSGDSPNQPQHF,TGTGCCAGCAGTTCCGGGGACAGCCCCAATCAGCCCCAGCATTTT
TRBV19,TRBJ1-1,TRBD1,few,CASKGTVGTEAFF,TGTGCCAGTAAAGGGACAGTTGGGACTGAAGCTTTCTTT
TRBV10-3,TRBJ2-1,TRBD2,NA,CAIRASGSVYNEQFF,TGTGCCATCCGTGCAAGCGGGAGTGTCTACAATGAGCAGTTCTTC
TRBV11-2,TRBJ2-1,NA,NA,CASSLDYGGPTIKQFF,TGTGCCAGCAGCTTAGATTACGGGGGGCCCACAATTAAGCAGTTCTTC
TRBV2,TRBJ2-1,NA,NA,CASSEQHSSYNEQFF,TGTGCCAGCAGTGAACAGCACAGCTCCTACAATGAGCAGTTCTTC
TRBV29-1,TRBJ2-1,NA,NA,CSAQTGTYNEQFF,TGCAGCGCTCAGACAGGTACCTACAATGAGCAGTTCTTC
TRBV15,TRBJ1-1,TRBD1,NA,CATSRLPTGVSAEAFF,TGTGCCACCAGCAGACTACCTACAGGGGTGAGCGCTGAAGCTTTCTTT
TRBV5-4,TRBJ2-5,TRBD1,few,CASSLTGGETQYF,TGTGCCAGCAGCTTGACAGGGGGGGAGACCCAGTACTTC
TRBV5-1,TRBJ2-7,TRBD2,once,CASSLGTSFYEQYF,TGCGCCAGCAGCTTGGGGACTAGTTTCTACGAGCAGTACTTC
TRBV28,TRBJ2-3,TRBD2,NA,CASSLGLESYF,TGTGCCAGCAGCCTAGGACTAGAGTCGTATTTT
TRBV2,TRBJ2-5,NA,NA,CASSSGTLNQETQYF,TGTGCCAGCAGTTCCGGGACACTCAACCAAGAGACCCAGTACTTC
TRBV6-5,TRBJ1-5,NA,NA,CASSYRGDQPQHF,TGTGCCAGCAGTTACCGAGGAGATCAGCCCCAGCATTTT
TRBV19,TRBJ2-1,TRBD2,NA,CASSIATSGIGNEQFF,TGTGCCAGTAGTATAGCGACTAGCGGGATCGGCAATGAGCAGTTCTTC
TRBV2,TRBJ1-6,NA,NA,CASSDMQGSYNSPLHF,TGTGCCAGCAGTGATATGCAGGGCTCCTATAATTCACCCCTCCACTTT
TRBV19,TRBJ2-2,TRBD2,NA,CASSGSGGSNTGELFF,TGTGCCAGTTCTGGTAGCGGGGGGTCGAACACCGGGGAGCTGTTTTTT
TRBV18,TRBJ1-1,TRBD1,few,CASSQGAPNTEAFF,TGTGCCAGCTCACAGGGGGCGCCGAACACTGAAGCTTTCTTT
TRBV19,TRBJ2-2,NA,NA,CASSIQGNTGELFF,TGTGCCAGTAGTATCCAGGGAAACACCGGGGAGCTGTTTTTT
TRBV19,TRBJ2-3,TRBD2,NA,CASSITSVTDTQYF,TGTGCCAGTAGTATCACTAGCGTAACAGATACGCAGTATTTT
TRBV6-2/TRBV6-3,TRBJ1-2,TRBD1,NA,CASSYSSRGQGGYTF,TGTGCCAGCAGTTACTCGTCGCGGGGACAGGGTGGCTACACCTTC
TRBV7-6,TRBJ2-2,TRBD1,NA,CASSQGVTGELFF,TGTGCCAGCAGCCAGGGGGTGACCGGGGAGCTGTTTTTT
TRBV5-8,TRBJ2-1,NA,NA,CASSLQGGNEQFF,TGTGCCAGCAGCTTACAGGGAGGGAATGAGCAGTTCTTC
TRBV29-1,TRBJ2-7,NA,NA,CSALTDSYEQYF,TGCAGCGCACTGACAGACAGCTACGAGCAGTACTTC
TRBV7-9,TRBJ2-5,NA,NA,CASSLIQGDQETQYF,TGTGCCAGCAGCTTAATTCAGGGTGATCAAGAGACCCAGTACTTC
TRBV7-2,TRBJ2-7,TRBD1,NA,CASSLVTGTDYEQYF,TGTGCCAGCAGCTTAGTAACCGGGACAGATTACGAGCAGTACTTC
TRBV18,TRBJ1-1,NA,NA,CASSLSIPEGNTEAFF,TGTGCCAGCTCCCTAAGCATACCGGAGGGGAACACTGAAGCTTTCTTT
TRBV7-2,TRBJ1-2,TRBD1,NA,CASSLAGQGGYGYTF,TGTGCCAGCAGCTTAGCGGGACAGGGAGGCTATGGCTACACCTTC
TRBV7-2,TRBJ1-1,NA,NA,CASTVGQLNTEAFF,TGTGCCAGCACCGTCGGACAGTTGAACACTGAAGCTTTCTTT